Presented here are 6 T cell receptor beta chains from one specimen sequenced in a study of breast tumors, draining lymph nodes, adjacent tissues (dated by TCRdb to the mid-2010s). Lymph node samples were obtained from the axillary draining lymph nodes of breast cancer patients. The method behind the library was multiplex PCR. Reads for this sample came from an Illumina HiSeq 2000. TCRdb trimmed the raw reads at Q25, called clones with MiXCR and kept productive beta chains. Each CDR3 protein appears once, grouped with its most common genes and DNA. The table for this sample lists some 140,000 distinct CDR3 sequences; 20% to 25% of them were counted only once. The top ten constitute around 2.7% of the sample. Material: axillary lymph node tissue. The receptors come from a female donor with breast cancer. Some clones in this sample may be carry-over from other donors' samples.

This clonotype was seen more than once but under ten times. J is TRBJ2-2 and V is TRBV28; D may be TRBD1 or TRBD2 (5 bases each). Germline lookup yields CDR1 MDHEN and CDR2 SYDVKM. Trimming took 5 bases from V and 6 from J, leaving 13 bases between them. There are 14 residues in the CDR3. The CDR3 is CASSRIGTAGELFF. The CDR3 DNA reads TGTGCCAGCAGTCGGATTGGGACGGCCGGGGAGCTGTTTTTT. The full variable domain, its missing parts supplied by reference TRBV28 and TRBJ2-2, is DVKVTQSSRYLVKRTGEKVFLECVQDMDHENMFWYRQDPGLGLRLIYFSYDVKMKEKGDIPEGYSVSREKKERFSLILESASTNQTSMYLCASSRIGTAGELFFGEGSRLTVL.

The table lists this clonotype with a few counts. CDR3 coding DNA: TGTGCCAGCGGGAGGGACAATCAGCCCCAGCATTTT. It codes for CASGRDNQPQHF. The chain combines TRBV7-9 with TRBJ1-5, with D hard to call. The germline V and J ends were trimmed by 8 bases and 3 bases, with 8 bases remaining between them. Per germline, CDR1 SEHNR and CDR2 FQNEAQ (reference sequence). This CDR3 is 12 amino acids long.

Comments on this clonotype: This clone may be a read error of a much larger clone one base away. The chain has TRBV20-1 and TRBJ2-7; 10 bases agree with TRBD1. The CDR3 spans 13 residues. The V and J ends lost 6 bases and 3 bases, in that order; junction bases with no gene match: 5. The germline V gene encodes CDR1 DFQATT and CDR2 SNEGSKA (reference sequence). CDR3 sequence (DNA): TGCAGTGCCACCAGGACAGGGGGCTACGAGCAGTACTTC. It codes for CSATRTGGYEQYF.

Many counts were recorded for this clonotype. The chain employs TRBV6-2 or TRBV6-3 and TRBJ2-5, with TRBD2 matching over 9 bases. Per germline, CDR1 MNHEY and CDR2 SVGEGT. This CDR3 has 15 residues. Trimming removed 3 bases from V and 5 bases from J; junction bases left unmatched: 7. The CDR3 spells CASSYGAGGGETQYF. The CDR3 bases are TGTGCCAGCAGTTATGGCGCGGGAGGGGGTGAGACCCAGTACTTC.

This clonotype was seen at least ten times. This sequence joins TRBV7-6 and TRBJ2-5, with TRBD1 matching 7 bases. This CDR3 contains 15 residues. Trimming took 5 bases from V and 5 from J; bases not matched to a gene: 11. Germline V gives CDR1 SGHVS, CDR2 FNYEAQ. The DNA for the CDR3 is TGTGCCAGCAGCCCCCGGACAGGCTCTCAGGAGACCCAGTACTTC. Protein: CASSPRTGSQETQYF.

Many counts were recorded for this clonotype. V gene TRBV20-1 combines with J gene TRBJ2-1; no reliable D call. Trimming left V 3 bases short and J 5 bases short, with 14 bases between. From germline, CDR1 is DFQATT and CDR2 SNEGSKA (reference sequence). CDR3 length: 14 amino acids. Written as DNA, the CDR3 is TGCAGTGCTAGTGGTCTTTCGTGGGACAATGAGCAGTTCTTC. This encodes CSASGLSWDNEQFF.